These T cell receptor beta chains were read from a single sample in a study of shared clonotypes between healthy human individuals. The protocol was immunoSEQ multiplex PCR, while the TCRdb copy is restricted to in-frame clones and leaves out a portion. The sample holds under 2,000,000 clones; over 85% are singletons and the top ten take around 1.2%. The sequenced sample was naive CD8+ T cells sorted from blood. Receptors were obtained from a man between 18 and 29 years old in good health. CDR3s include the opening cysteine and the closing phenylalanine or tryptophan. The D gene is left open where the match is weak. Clone size is shown for a subset of rows, as once, few, many or a class of expanded clone.

CDR3 protein: CASSHGANTEAFF
CDR3 DNA: TGTGCCAGCAGCCACGGCGCGAACACTGAAGCTTTCTTT
D gene: NA
clone size: NA
V gene: TRBV11-2
J gene: TRBJ1-1

CDR3 protein: CASSLEGGHYNEQFF
CDR3 DNA: TGTGCCAGCAGCTTGGAGGGAGGCCACTACAATGAGCAGTTCTTC
D gene: NA
clone size: NA
V gene: TRBV5-5
J gene: TRBJ2-1

CDR3 protein: CASSRTYEQYF
CDR3 DNA: TGTGCCAGCAGCCGAACCTACGAGCAGTACTTC
D gene: NA
clone size: NA
V gene: TRBV13
J gene: TRBJ2-7

CDR3 protein: CASSLVGGGHYGYTF
CDR3 DNA: TGTGCCAGCAGCTTAGTGGGTGGGGGCCACTATGGCTACACCTTC
D gene: NA
clone size: NA
V gene: TRBV7-8
J gene: TRBJ1-2

CDR3 protein: CASSLRAPSYNSPLHF
CDR3 DNA: TGTGCCAGCAGTTTAAGGGCTCCCTCCTATAATTCACCCCTCCACTTT
D gene: NA
clone size: NA
V gene: TRBV27
J gene: TRBJ1-6

CDR3 protein: CASSEDRDYQPQHF
CDR3 DNA: TGTGCCAGCAGTGAAGACAGAGACTATCAGCCCCAGCATTTT
D gene: NA
clone size: NA
V gene: TRBV2
J gene: TRBJ1-5

CDR3 protein: CASSQVEGALEQYF
CDR3 DNA: TGCGCCAGCAGCCAAGTGGAGGGGGCCCTCGAGCAGTACTTC
D gene: NA
clone size: NA
V gene: TRBV4-1
J gene: TRBJ2-7

CDR3 protein: CASSTSDTYYSPLHF
CDR3 DNA: TGTGCCAGCAGCACCTCGGACACTTACTACTCACCCCTCCACTTT
D gene: NA
clone size: NA
V gene: TRBV7-2
J gene: TRBJ1-6

CDR3 protein: CASSVDGTSGETQYF
CDR3 DNA: TGTGCCAGCAGCGTAGATGGGACCTCGGGGGAGACCCAGTACTTC
D gene: NA
clone size: NA
V gene: TRBV9
J gene: TRBJ2-5

CDR3 protein: CSVSGERPYEQYF
CDR3 DNA: TGCAGCGTTTCAGGCGAACGCCCCTACGAGCAGTACTTC
D gene: NA
clone size: NA
V gene: TRBV29-1
J gene: TRBJ2-7

CDR3 protein: CAWSPTGFANEKLFF
CDR3 DNA: TGTGCCTGGAGTCCAACAGGGTTTGCTAATGAAAAACTGTTTTTT
D gene: NA
clone size: NA
V gene: TRBV30
J gene: TRBJ1-4

CDR3 protein: CASSSRLAGESGELFF
CDR3 DNA: TGTGCCAGCAGCTCTCGACTAGCGGGGGAATCCGGGGAGCTGTTTTTT
D gene: TRBD2
clone size: NA
V gene: TRBV9
J gene: TRBJ2-2

CDR3 protein: CASSIRDKPHEQYF
CDR3 DNA: TGTGCCAGCAGCATCCGGGACAAGCCCCACGAGCAGTACTTC
D gene: NA
clone size: once
V gene: TRBV7-9
J gene: TRBJ2-7

CDR3 protein: CASSLGQFSDEQYF
CDR3 DNA: TGTGCCAGCAGCCTGGGACAGTTCAGTGACGAGCAGTACTTC
D gene: TRBD1
clone size: NA
V gene: TRBV5-4
J gene: TRBJ2-7

CDR3 protein: CASSEGYEQFF
CDR3 DNA: TGCGCCAGCAGTGAGGGTTATGAGCAGTTCTTC
D gene: NA
clone size: NA
V gene: TRBV10-1
J gene: TRBJ2-1